This T cell receptor (beta chain) was identified in a study of blood T cell repertoires in COVID-19. Study-wide context: Sites in the United States, Italy and Spain provided acute and convalescent COVID-19 samples.

V was pared by 1 base and J by 6 bases, with 10 bases between. The CDR3 is made up of 14 amino acids. Per the germline V gene, CDR1 is SGHAT and CDR2 is FQNNGV. Measured with immunoSEQ multiplex PCR; TCRdb has only the in-frame clones, and not every one. The sample has approximately 330,000 clones; roughly 90% are singletons. Source material: peripheral blood. This receptor was identified in a man aged 25 to 40 with COVID-19, enrolled during active disease. The genes are TRBV11-2 and TRBJ2-1; TRBD1 is a possible D gene (6 bases). CDR3 in DNA: TGTGCCAGCAGCTTAGTCGCAGGGGTCAATGAGCAGTTCTTC. Translating it yields CASSLVAGVNEQFF.